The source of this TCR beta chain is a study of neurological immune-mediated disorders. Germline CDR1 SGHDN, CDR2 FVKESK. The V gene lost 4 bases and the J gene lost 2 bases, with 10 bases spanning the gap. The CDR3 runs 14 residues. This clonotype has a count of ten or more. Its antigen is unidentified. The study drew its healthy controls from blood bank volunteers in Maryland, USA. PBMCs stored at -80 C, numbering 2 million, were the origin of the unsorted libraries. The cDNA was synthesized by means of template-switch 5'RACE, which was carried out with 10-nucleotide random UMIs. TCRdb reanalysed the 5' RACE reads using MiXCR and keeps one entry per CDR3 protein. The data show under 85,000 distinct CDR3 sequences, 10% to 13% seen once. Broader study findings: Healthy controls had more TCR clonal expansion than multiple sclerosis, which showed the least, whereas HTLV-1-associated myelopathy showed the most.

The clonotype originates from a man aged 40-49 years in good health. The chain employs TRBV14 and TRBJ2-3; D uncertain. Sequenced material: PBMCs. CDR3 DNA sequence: TGTGCCAGCAGCCCCCGAAGGATCACAGATACGCAGTATTTT. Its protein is CASSPRRITDTQYF.